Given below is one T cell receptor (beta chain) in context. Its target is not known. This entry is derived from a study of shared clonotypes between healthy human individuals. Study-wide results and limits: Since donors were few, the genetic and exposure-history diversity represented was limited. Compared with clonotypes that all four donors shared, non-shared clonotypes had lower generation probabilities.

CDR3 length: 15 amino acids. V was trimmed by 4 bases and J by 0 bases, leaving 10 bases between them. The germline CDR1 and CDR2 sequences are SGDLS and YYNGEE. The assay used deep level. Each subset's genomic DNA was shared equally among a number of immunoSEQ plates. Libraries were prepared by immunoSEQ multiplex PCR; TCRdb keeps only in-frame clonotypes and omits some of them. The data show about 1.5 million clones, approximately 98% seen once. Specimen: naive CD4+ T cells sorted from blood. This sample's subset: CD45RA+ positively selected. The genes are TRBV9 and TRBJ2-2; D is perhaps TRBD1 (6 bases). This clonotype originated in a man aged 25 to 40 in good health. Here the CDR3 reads CASSSDRTNTGELFF. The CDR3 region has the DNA TGTGCCAGCAGCTCGGACAGAACGAACACCGGGGAGCTGTTTTTT.